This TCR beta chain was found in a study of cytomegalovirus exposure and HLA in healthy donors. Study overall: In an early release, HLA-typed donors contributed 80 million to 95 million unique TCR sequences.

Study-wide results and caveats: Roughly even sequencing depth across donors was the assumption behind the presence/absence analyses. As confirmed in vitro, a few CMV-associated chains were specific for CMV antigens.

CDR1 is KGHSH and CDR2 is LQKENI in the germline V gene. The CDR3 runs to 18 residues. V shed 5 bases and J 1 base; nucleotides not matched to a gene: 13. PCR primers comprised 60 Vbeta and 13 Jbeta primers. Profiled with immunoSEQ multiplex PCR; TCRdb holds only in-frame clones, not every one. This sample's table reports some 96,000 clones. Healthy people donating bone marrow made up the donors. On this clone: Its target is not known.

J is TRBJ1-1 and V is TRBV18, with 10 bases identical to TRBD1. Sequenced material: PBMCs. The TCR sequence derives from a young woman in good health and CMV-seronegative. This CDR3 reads CASSVSDRGRRGNTEAFF. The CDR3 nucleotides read TGTGCCAGCTCAGTCTCGGACAGGGGGAGACGGGGGAACACTGAAGCTTTCTTT. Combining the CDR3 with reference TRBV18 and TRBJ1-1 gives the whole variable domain NAGVMQNPRHLVRRRGQEARLRCSPMKGHSHVYWYRQLPEEGLKFMVYLQKENIIDESGMPKERFSAEFPKEGPSILRIQQVVRGDSAAYFCASSVSDRGRRGNTEAFFGQGTRLTVV.